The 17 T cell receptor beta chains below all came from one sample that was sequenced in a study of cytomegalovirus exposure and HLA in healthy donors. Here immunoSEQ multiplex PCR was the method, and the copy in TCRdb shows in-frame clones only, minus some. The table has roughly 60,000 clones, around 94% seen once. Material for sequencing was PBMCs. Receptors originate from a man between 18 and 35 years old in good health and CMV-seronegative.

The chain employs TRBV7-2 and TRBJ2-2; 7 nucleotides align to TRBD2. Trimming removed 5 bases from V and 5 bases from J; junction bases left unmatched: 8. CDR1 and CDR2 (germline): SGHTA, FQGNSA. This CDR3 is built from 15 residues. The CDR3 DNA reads TGTGCCAGCAGCACCCTAGCGGACCCTACCGGGGAGCTGTTTTTT. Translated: CASSTLADPTGELFF. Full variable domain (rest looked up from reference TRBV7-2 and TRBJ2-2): GAGVSQSPSNKVTEKGKDVELRCDPISGHTALYWYRQSLGQGLEFLIYFQGNSAPDKSGLPSDRFSAERTGGSVSTLTIQRTQQEDSAVYLCASSTLADPTGELFFGEGSRLTVL.

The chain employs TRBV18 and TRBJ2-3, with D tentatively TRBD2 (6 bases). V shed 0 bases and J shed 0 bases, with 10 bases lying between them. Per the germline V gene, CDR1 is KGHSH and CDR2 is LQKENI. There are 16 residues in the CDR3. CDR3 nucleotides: TGTGCCAGCTCACCACCGAGGCGGGGAAGCACAGATACGCAGTATTTT. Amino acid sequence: CASSPPRRGSTDTQYF.

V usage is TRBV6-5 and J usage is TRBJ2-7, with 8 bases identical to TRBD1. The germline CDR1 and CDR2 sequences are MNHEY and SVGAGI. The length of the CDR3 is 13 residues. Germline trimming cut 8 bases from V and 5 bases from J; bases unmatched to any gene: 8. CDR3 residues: CASGRTGTDEQYF. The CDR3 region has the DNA TGTGCCAGCGGAAGGACAGGGACGGACGAGCAGTACTTC.

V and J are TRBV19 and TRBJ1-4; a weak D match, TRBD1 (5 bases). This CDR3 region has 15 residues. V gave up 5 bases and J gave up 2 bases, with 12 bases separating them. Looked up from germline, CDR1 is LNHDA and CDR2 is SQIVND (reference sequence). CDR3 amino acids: CASSPIGGTNEKLFF. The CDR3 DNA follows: TGTGCCAGTAGTCCCATCGGGGGGACTAATGAAAAACTGTTTTTT.

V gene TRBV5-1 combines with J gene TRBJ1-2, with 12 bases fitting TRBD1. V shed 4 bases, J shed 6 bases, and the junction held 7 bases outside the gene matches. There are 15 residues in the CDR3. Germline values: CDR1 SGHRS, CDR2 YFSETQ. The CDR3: CASSVGDRGQDGYTF. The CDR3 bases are TGCGCCAGCAGCGTGGGGGACAGGGGGCAGGATGGCTACACCTTC.

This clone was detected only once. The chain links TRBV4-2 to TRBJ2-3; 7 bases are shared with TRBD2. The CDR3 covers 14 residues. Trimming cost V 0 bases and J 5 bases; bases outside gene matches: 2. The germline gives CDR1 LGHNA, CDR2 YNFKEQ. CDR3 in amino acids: CASSQDTSEDTQYF. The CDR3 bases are TGTGCCAGCAGCCAAGATACTAGCGAAGATACGCAGTATTTT.

The CDR3 protein is CASSPMTGDTGELFF. The CDR3 DNA sequence: TGTGCCAGCAGCCCCATGACAGGGGACACCGGGGAGCTGTTTTTT. V gene TRBV7-7 combines with J gene TRBJ2-2; 8 nucleotides align to TRBD1. Trimming at V came to 5 bases and at J to 3 bases, leaving 5 bases not matched to a gene. Germline V lookup: CDR1 SSHAT, CDR2 FNYEAQ (reference sequence). The CDR3 is 15 amino acids. Complete variable domain (other parts from reference TRBV7-7 and TRBJ2-2): GAGVSQSPRYKVTKRGQDVTLRCDPISSHATLYWYQQALGQGPEFLTYFNYEAQPDKSGLPSDRFSAERPEGSISTLTIQRTEQRDSAMYRCASSPMTGDTGELFFGEGSRLTVL.

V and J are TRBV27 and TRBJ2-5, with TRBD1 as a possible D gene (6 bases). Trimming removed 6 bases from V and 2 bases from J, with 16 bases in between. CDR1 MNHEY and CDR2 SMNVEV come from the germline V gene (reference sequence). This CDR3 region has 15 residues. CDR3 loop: CASSPTGWVQETQYF. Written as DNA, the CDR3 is TGTGCCAGCAGCCCGACAGGTTGGGTGCAAGAGACCCAGTACTTC.

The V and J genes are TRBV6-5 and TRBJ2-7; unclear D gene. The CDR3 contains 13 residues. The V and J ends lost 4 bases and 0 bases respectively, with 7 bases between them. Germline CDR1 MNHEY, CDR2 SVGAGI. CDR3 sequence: CASSSLSSYEQYF. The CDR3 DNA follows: TGTGCCAGCAGTTCCCTCAGCTCCTACGAGCAGTACTTC.

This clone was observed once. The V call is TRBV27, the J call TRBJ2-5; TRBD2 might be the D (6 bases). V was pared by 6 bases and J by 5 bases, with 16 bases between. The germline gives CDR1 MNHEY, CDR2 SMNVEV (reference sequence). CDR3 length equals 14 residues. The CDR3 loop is CASRPLREQETQYF. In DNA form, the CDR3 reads TGTGCCAGCAGGCCACTTCGGGAGCAGGAGACCCAGTACTTC.

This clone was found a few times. The CDR3 bases are TGTGCCAGCAGCAGAGGGGGACAAACGAGCTCCTACGAGCAGTACTTC. Translation: CASSRGGQTSSYEQYF. The chain recombines TRBV7-6 with TRBJ2-7; tentatively, D is TRBD1 (6 bases). The CDR3 contains 16 residues. Germline V gene sequence: CDR1 SGHVS, CDR2 FNYEAQ. V lost 5 bases to trimming and J lost 0 bases, with 17 bases between them.

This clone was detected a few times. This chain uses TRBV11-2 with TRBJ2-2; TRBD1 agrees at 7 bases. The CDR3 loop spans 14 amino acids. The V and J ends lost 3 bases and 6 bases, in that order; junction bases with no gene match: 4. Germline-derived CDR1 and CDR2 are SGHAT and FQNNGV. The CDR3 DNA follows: TGTGCCAGCAGCTTCAGAGGGGGCTCCGGGGAGCTGTTTTTT. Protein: CASSFRGGSGELFF.

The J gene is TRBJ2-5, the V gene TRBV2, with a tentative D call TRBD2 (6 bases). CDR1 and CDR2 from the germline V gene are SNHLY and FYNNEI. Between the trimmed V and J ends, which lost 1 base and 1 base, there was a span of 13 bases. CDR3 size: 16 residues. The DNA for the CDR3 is TGTGCCAGCAGTGAAGTCTCGGGACTTACCCAAGAGACCCAGTACTTC. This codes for CASSEVSGLTQETQYF.

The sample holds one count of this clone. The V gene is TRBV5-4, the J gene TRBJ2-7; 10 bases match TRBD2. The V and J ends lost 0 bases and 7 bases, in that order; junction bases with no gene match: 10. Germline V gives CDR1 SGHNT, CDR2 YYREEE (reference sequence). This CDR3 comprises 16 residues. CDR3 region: CASSLEGLAGALEQYF. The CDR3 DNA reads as TGTGCCAGCAGCTTGGAAGGGCTAGCGGGAGCGCTAGAGCAGTACTTC.

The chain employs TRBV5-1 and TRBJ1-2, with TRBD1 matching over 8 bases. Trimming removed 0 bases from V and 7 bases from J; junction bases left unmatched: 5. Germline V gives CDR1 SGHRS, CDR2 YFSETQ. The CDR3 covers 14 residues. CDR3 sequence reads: CASSLEGQGRGYTF. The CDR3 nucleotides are TGCGCCAGCAGCTTGGAAGGACAGGGACGTGGCTACACCTTC.

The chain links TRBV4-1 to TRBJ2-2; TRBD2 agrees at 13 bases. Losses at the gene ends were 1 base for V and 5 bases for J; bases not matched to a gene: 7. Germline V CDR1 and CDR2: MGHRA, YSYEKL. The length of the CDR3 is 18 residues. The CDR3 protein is CASSQGGLAGVGTGELFF. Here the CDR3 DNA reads TGCGCCAGCAGCCAAGGAGGACTAGCGGGAGTGGGGACCGGGGAGCTGTTTTTT.

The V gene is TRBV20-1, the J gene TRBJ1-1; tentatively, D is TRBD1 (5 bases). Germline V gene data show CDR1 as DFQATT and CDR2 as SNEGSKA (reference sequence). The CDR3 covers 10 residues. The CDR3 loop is CVTGNTEAFF. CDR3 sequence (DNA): TGCGTAACAGGGAACACTGAAGCTTTCTTT.